This T cell receptor beta chain came from a study of spatial heterogeneity in lung cancer. Findings of the study overall: In tumors, expanded intratumoral alpha and beta TCR counts tracked mutation counts. Ubiquitous and regional expanded TCR counts mirrored ubiquitous and regional nonsynonymous mutation counts, respectively.

The time point: sample taken at primary tumor resection. V was trimmed by 4 bases and J by 7 bases, leaving 14 bases between them. The CDR3 runs 15 residues. Germline V gene sequence: CDR1 KGHSH, CDR2 LQKENI. Regarding this clonotype: What it binds is not known.

A unique molecular identifier was carried by every single TCR cDNA molecule. TCRdb re-called the 5' RACE reads with MiXCR, one entry per CDR3 protein. The data show about 9,800 distinct CDR3 sequences, approximately 54% seen once. The sequencing used lung tumor tissue, collected at surgery. The V gene is TRBV18, the J gene TRBJ1-6, with D perhaps TRBD1 (6 bases). The clonotype was recovered from a female donor with early-stage non-small cell lung cancer. Here the CDR3 reads CASSREGGFNSPLHF. In nucleotides, the CDR3 is TGTGCCAGCTCACGCGAGGGGGGATTCAATTCACCCCTCCACTTT.